The 8 T cell receptor beta chains below all came from one sample that was sequenced in a study of blood T cell repertoires in COVID-19. TCRdb keeps only in-frame clones here, not all; method: immunoSEQ multiplex PCR. The table shows about 380,000 clones, with roughly 87% occurring only once. Material: PBMCs or T cells enriched from blood (not recorded which). The receptors stem from a woman in her twenties or thirties who had recovered from COVID-19.

This clone was detected a few times. This sequence joins TRBV9 and TRBJ2-7; 7 nucleotides match TRBD1. The CDR3 sequence is 16 residues long. Germline loops: CDR1 SGDLS, CDR2 YYNGEE. V gave up 0 bases and J gave up 2 bases; unmatched junction bases: 8. The CDR3 spells CASSVAPDRSTYEQYF. CDR3 nucleotide sequence: TGTGCCAGCAGCGTAGCCCCGGACAGGAGCACCTACGAGCAGTACTTC.

The rearrangement uses TRBV7-9 and TRBJ1-1; D unclear. This CDR3 is built from 15 residues. V was clipped by 5 bases and J by 1 base, with 14 bases between them. Germline assignment: CDR1 SEHNR and CDR2 FQNEAQ (reference sequence). The CDR3 nucleotides are TGTGCCAGCAGCGAACCGACACAGAGGAACACTGAAGCTTTCTTT. This encodes CASSEPTQRNTEAFF.

The V call is TRBV20-1, the J call TRBJ2-7, with 7 bases that match TRBD1. The junction had 4 bases not matched to a gene; V was cut back by 3 bases and J by 2 bases. This CDR3 has 13 amino acids. CDR1 is DFQATT and CDR2 is SNEGSKA in the germline V gene (reference sequence). The CDR3 DNA reads as TGCAGTGCTAGTCAGGGGGAGCCCTACGAGCAGTACTTC. Residues: CSASQGEPYEQYF.

The CDR3 sequence: CASSQDGTGGTEAFF. The DNA for the CDR3 is TGCGCCAGCAGCCAAGATGGGACAGGGGGCACTGAAGCTTTCTTT. V usage is TRBV4-1 and J usage is TRBJ1-1; TRBD1 agrees at 11 bases. CDR3 length: 15 amino acids. V gave up 0 bases and J gave up 4 bases; unmatched junction bases: 1. From germline, CDR1 is MGHRA and CDR2 YSYEKL.

The count of this clone is one. The chain joins TRBV29-1 to TRBJ1-1; D remains ambiguous. Germline CDR1 reads SQVTM; CDR2 reads ANQGSEA. Deletions cut 0 bases from V and 6 bases from J, with 11 bases between. This CDR3 spans 13 amino acids. The CDR3 DNA reads TGCAGCGTTGAAGAAGTGGGCAGTGCTGAAGCTTTCTTT. This translates into CSVEEVGSAEAFF.

This clone came up once. Other DNA sequences within the sample encode an identical CDR3. This chain uses TRBV19 with TRBJ2-2; tentative D call: TRBD1 (6 bases). This CDR3 has 15 amino acids. Germline V gene data show CDR1 as LNHDA and CDR2 as SQIVND (reference sequence). Trimming pared 5 bases from V and 0 bases from J, leaving 10 bases between. The CDR3 spells CASSPGTTNTGELFF. The CDR3 DNA sequence: TGTGCCAGTAGTCCCGGGACAACGAACACCGGGGAGCTGTTTTTT.

The V call is TRBV21-1, the J call TRBJ2-2; TRBD2, as called in the table, went unchecked against the DNA. TRBV21-1 is a documented pseudogene. The CDR3 covers 16 residues. This CDR3 reads CASSKVPGENTGELFF. The CDR3 DNA follows: TGTGCCAGCAGCAAAGTTCCCGGAGAGAACACCGGGGAGCTGTTTTTT.

A remark on this clone: A read error may produce the germline difference seen at one junction end. V and J are TRBV7-8 and TRBJ1-2; D is unclear. Germline V gene sequence: CDR1 SGHVS, CDR2 FQNEAQ. The CDR3 extends over 17 amino acids. The CDR3 is CASTLGQASPSTYGYTF. Written as DNA, the CDR3 is TGTGCCAGCACCTTAGGTCAGGCCAGCCCCTCCACCTATGGCTACACCTTC.